These T cell receptor beta chains were read from a single sample in a study of response to subunit inactivated influenza vaccine. Via MiXCR, TCRdb re-called the RT-PCR reads, giving one row per CDR3 protein. The repertoire consists of a few hundred thousand distinct CDR3 sequences, with 6.5% to 8% occurring once and the leading ten covering under 15%. Sequencing used PBMCs from blood, obtained less than 30 months after vaccination. Source of these receptors: a man aged 50-75 years who received an inactivated influenza vaccine. Both conserved end residues are part of each CDR3. A D gene is named only where the DNA matches it firmly. Clone size is shown for a subset of rows, as once, few, many or a class of expanded clone.

CSARLAGLNVNEQFF	TGCAGTGCAAGACTAGCGGGCCTGAACGTGAATGAGCAGTTCTTC	few	TRBV20-1	TRBJ2-1	TRBD2
CASSLTGSGTDTQYF	TGTGCCAGCAGCTTAACCGGTTCCGGCACAGATACGCAGTATTTT	many	TRBV13	TRBJ2-3	NA
CASSPRDRARAKNIQYF	TGTGCCAGCAGCCCGAGAGACAGGGCTAGAGCCAAAAACATTCAGTACTTC	NA	TRBV11-2	TRBJ2-4	TRBD1
CASSDGGKGGELFF	TGTGCCAGCAGTGATGGGGGAAAGGGCGGGGAGCTGTTTTTT	NA	TRBV6-1	TRBJ2-2	NA
CASSQNSYSYNEQFF	TGCGCCAGCAGCCAGAACAGCTACTCCTACAATGAGCAGTTCTTC	few	TRBV4-3	TRBJ2-1	NA
CASSYDRIYNEQFF	TGCGCCAGCAGCTATGACAGAATTTACAATGAGCAGTTCTTC	many	TRBV5-1	TRBJ2-1	NA
CTQAGGLNTQYF	TGCACCCAAGCGGGGGGGCTTAATACGCAGTATTTT	NA	TRBV20-1	TRBJ2-3	TRBD2
CASSLSVTGNTIYF	TGCGCCAGCAGCTTGTCAGTGACTGGAAACACCATATATTTT	many	TRBV5-1	TRBJ1-3	NA
CASSWDVNTGELFF	TGTGCCAGCAGTTGGGACGTGAACACCGGGGAGCTGTTTTTT	many	TRBV6-2/TRBV6-3	TRBJ2-2	NA
CASSQDEAIYNEQFF	TGTGCCAGCAGCCAAGATGAAGCGATTTACAATGAGCAGTTCTTC	many	TRBV4-2	TRBJ2-1	NA
CASSLVTDGSYEQYF	TGCGCCAGCAGCTTAGTAACGGACGGATCCTACGAGCAGTACTTC	many	TRBV5-1	TRBJ2-7	NA
CASSFIMPRWITDTQYF	TGTGCCAGCAGCTTTATAATGCCGAGATGGATCACAGATACGCAGTATTTT	few	TRBV5-8	TRBJ2-3	NA
CASSEGARQETQYF	TGTGCCAGCAGCGAGGGGGCGAGGCAAGAGACCCAGTACTTC	few	TRBV7-8	TRBJ2-5	TRBD1
CASSSDRPHEQFF	TGTGCCAGCAGCTCGGACCGGCCCCATGAGCAGTTCTTC	NA	TRBV5-6	TRBJ2-1	NA
CASSQDSSGTRKNTGELFF	TGTGCCAGCAGCCAAGATAGCTCCGGGACTAGAAAGAACACCGGGGAGCTGTTTTTT	NA	TRBV4-2	TRBJ2-2	TRBD2
CASSQVSRESYEQYF	TGTGCCAGCAGCCAAGTTTCCAGGGAATCCTACGAGCAGTACTTC	many	TRBV4-2	TRBJ2-7	NA
CASSLDEGRSSPLHF	TGCGCCAGCAGCTTGGACGAGGGGCGTTCTTCACCCCTCCACTTT	many	TRBV5-1	TRBJ1-6	NA
CASSLVGTSGMANEQFF	TGCGCCAGCAGCTTGGTAGGGACTAGCGGGATGGCCAATGAGCAGTTCTTC	few	TRBV5-1	TRBJ2-1	TRBD2
CASRVSGSPLHF	TGTGCCAGCAGAGTCTCTGGTTCACCCCTCCACTTT	NA	TRBV12-3/TRBV12-4	TRBJ1-6	NA
CSARIPTGSYEQYF	TGCAGTGCCCGAATCCCGACAGGCTCCTACGAGCAGTACTTC	few	TRBV20-1	TRBJ2-7	NA
CASSQGSGTAGYNEQFF	TGCGCCAGCAGCCAAGGATCGGGGACCGCGGGGTACAATGAGCAGTTCTTC	few	TRBV4-1	TRBJ2-1	NA
CASSTWVVGNEQYF	TGTGCCAGCAGTACGTGGGTCGTGGGCAACGAGCAGTACTTC	few	TRBV25-1	TRBJ2-7	NA
CASSRWEGPDTQYF	TGCGCCAGCAGCCGCTGGGAGGGCCCAGATACGCAGTATTTT	many	TRBV5-1	TRBJ2-3	TRBD2
CATSRDFQGHGELFF	TGTGCCACCAGCAGAGATTTCCAGGGTCACGGGGAGCTGTTTTTT	NA	TRBV15	TRBJ2-2	NA
CASSLRDGHNSPLHF	TGCGCCAGCAGCCTCCGGGACGGTCATAATTCACCCCTCCACTTT	many	TRBV5-1	TRBJ1-6	NA
CSARDLPSGSISEQFF	TGCAGTGCTAGAGACCTGCCTAGCGGGAGTATAAGTGAGCAGTTCTTC	many	TRBV20-1	TRBJ2-1	TRBD2
CASSPGVSYGYTF	TGCGCCAGCAGTCCAGGGGTAAGCTATGGCTACACCTTC	few	TRBV5-1	TRBJ1-2	NA
CASSHRLRTGPGANVLTF	TGTGCCAGCAGCCATAGACTTCGTACGGGGCCCGGGGCCAACGTCCTGACTTTC	NA	TRBV3-1	TRBJ2-6	NA
CAISRPGKETQYF	TGTGCCATCAGTCGACCAGGGAAAGAGACCCAGTACTTC	few	TRBV10-3	TRBJ2-5	NA
CASSQDYWASSYNEQFF	TGCGCCAGCAGCCAAGATTACTGGGCTAGCAGCTACAATGAGCAGTTCTTC	NA	TRBV4-3	TRBJ2-1	NA
CSAIPGTGGWSNQPQHF	TGCAGTGCTATCCCCGGGACAGGGGGCTGGAGCAATCAGCCCCAGCATTTT	NA	TRBV20-1	TRBJ1-5	TRBD1
CASSLGAGGITGELFF	TGTGCCAGCAGCTTAGGGGCGGGGGGGATCACCGGGGAGCTGTTTTTT	many	TRBV7-8	TRBJ2-2	TRBD2
CASSLAGSARTGSTYEQYF	TGCGCCAGCAGCTTGGCCGGCTCGGCAAGGACAGGTAGCACCTACGAGCAGTACTTC	many	TRBV5-1	TRBJ2-7	TRBD1